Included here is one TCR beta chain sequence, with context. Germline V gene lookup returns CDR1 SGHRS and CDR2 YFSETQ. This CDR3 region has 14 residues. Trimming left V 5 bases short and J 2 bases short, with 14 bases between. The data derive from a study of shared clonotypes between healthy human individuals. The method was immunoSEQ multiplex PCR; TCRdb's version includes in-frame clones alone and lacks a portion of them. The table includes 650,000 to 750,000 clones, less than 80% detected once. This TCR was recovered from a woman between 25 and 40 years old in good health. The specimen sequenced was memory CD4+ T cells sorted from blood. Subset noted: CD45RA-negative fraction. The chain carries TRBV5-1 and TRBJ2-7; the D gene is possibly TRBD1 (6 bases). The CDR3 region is CASRLGQLTYEQYF. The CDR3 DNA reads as TGCGCCAGCAGACTCGGACAGCTTACCTACGAGCAGTACTTC.